These 12 T cell receptor beta chains originate from one sample sequenced in a study of blood T cells in healthy people across ages. Primers used in a second PCR of roughly 6 to 11 cycles were a sample-barcoded 5' primer and a J-beta primer mix. TCRdb reprocessed the 5' RACE reads via MiXCR and lists one record per CDR3 protein. The sample has around 650,000 distinct CDR3 sequences, roughly 43% seen once. Sample: blood. The source is an elderly man in good health.

This clonotype was detected ten times or more. The chain links TRBV25-1 to TRBJ2-6, with TRBD1 identical over 12 bases. There are 17 residues in the CDR3. With V trimmed by 4 bases and J by 4 bases, 5 bases remained unmatched. Germline CDR1 and CDR2: MGHDK and SYGVNS. CDR3 amino acids: CASSGGQGAKGANVLTF. CDR3 coding DNA: TGTGCCAGCAGTGGGGGACAGGGGGCTAAGGGGGCCAACGTCCTGACTTTC.

This clonotype was observed a few times. The rearrangement uses TRBV7-9 and TRBJ1-5, with D perhaps matching TRBD1 (5 bases). V was trimmed by 4 bases and J by 4 bases, leaving 14 bases between them. The germline gives CDR1 SEHNR, CDR2 FQNEAQ (reference sequence). The CDR3 length is 15 residues. The CDR3 region is CASSSEGPGNQPQHF. For the CDR3, the DNA is TGTGCCAGCAGCTCCGAGGGCCCAGGGAATCAGCCCCAGCATTTT.

This clonotype was seen more than once but under ten times. The chain recombines TRBV7-2 with TRBJ2-5; 8 nucleotides match TRBD1. With 0 bases clipped from V and 2 bases from J, the junction kept 8 bases outside the gene matches. Germline assignment: CDR1 SGHTA and CDR2 FQGNSA. CDR3 length equals 17 residues. CDR3 amino acids: CASSLASGTGSQETQYF. CDR3 nucleotide sequence: TGTGCCAGCAGCTTAGCATCCGGGACAGGATCACAAGAGACCCAGTACTTC.

This clonotype has at least ten counts. The chain carries TRBV6-2 or TRBV6-3 and TRBJ2-7; TRBD2 is a possible D gene (7 bases). Germline V gives CDR1 MNHEY, CDR2 SVGEGT. Trimming took off 4 bases at V and 4 bases at J, with 14 bases between the two ends. The CDR3 is 14 residues long. The CDR3 here is CASSFGGAAYEQYF. CDR3 DNA: TGTGCCAGCAGTTTTGGGGGGGCAGCGTACGAGCAGTACTTC.

In the case of this clonotype: This may come from a read error, since a much larger clone is one base off. The chain couples TRBV6-2 or TRBV6-3 to TRBJ2-1, with D unclear. This CDR3 contains 14 residues. Trimming left V 5 bases short and J 10 bases short, with 18 bases between. Germline CDR1 reads MNHEY; CDR2 reads SVGEGT. In nucleotides, the CDR3 is TGTGCCAGCAGTGAGGCCTCGGGTGCTAACGAGCAGTTCTTC. Translation: CASSEASGANEQFF.

The V call is TRBV29-1, the J call TRBJ2-3, with 8 bases fitting TRBD1. The CDR3 loop spans 15 amino acids. Germline CDR1 is SQVTM and CDR2 is ANQGSEA. The V gene end was trimmed by 4 bases and the J gene end by 1 base; junction bases not matched to a gene: 7. CDR3 sequence (DNA): TGCAGCGTTGGGGGGACAGGTGGTGGCACAGATACGCAGTATTTT. Translation gives CSVGGTGGGTDTQYF.

This clonotype was detected a few times. This chain connects TRBV4-1 to TRBJ2-1; D unclear. Germline-derived CDR1 and CDR2 are MGHRA and YSYEKL. Trimming removed 0 bases at V and 9 bases at J, with 18 bases between. This CDR3 has 16 residues. The DNA of the CDR3 is TGCGCCAGCAGCCAAGATAGTGTCGGCCGCCTGGGTGAGCAGTTCTTC. Amino acid sequence: CASSQDSVGRLGEQFF.

A note on this clonotype: A much larger clonotype is one base distant, so this may be a read error. The chain carries TRBV20-1 and TRBJ2-2; D not resolved. The CDR3 is 17 residues long. Germline-derived CDR1 and CDR2 are DFQATT and SNEGSKA (reference sequence). V lost 0 bases and J 6 bases, leaving 20 bases between the germline ends. CDR3 in amino acids: CSARDRPSRTHAGELFF. The CDR3 coding sequence is TGCAGTGCTAGAGATCGACCGTCCCGGACCCACGCCGGGGAGCTGTTTTTT.

The rearrangement links TRBV20-1 to TRBJ1-1; D remains unclear. The length of the CDR3 is 14 residues. The V end lost 3 bases, the J end lost 1 base, and 12 bases lay between the germline ends. Germline V gene lookup returns CDR1 DFQATT and CDR2 SNEGSKA (reference sequence). The DNA of the CDR3 is TGCAGTGCTAGCTTGAGGTTATCGAACACTGAAGCTTTCTTT. Protein sequence: CSASLRLSNTEAFF.

The rearrangement links TRBV19 to TRBJ2-1; the match to TRBD1 covers 8 bases. V was clipped by 4 bases and J by 7 bases; unmatched bases: 9. In germline, CDR1 is LNHDA, CDR2 SQIVND (reference sequence). The CDR3 loop spans 15 amino acids. The CDR3 region is CASSTYTGGSNEQFF. The DNA of the CDR3 is TGTGCCAGTAGTACCTATACAGGGGGGAGTAATGAGCAGTTCTTC.

On this clonotype: The junction does not match germline at one end; this may be a read error. V gene TRBV24-1 combines with J gene TRBJ2-1; D perhaps matches TRBD2 (5 bases). The CDR3 length is 11 residues. Germline V lookup: CDR1 KGHDR, CDR2 SFDVKD. Written as DNA, the CDR3 is TGTGCCACCGGGAGCTACAATGAGCCGTTCTTC. It is translated as CATGSYNEPFF.

There are a few counts of this clonotype. The chain has TRBV20-1 and TRBJ2-3, with 8 bases identical to TRBD1. Germline V lookup: CDR1 DFQATT, CDR2 SNEGSKA (reference sequence). The CDR3 length is 16 residues. The trim removed 4 bases at V and 1 base at J, leaving 10 bases unmatched. The CDR3 DNA sequence: TGCAGTGCTACACTTGGAGCACAGGGGGGCACAGATACGCAGTATTTT. Its protein is CSATLGAQGGTDTQYF.